This TCR beta chain was recorded in a study of Tregs in tolerant kidney transplant recipients (dated by TCRdb to the late 2010s). At the level of the whole study: The transplants used related donors with nonmyeloablative bone marrow transplantation, and mixed chimerism in the human trials was transient. The study used TCRbeta sequencing to identify donor-specific regulatory T cells before combined kidney and bone marrow transplantation, then tracked those cells after transplant. The full study reports these points: For some patients the PCR primers changed over time, which made it impossible to compare the samples from those patients at the nucleotide level. Biological reproducibility was not directly addressed, though technical replication error appeared minimal. Expanding Tregs with activated donor B cells appeared to identify the most biologically relevant and donor-specific TCRbeta repertoire. The study was constrained by small patient numbers, and validation of the findings is required in larger populations and under other immunosuppression protocols. In tolerant patients, donor-specific Tregs expanded more than Tregs overall, which suggests antigen-driven rather than nonspecific expansion.

Genomic DNA was extracted from sorted cells with the QIAGEN DNeasy Blood and Tissue Kit for TCRbeta CDR3 sequencing. High-throughput TCRbeta CDR3 sequencing, which included PCR amplification with bias correction and internal controls, was done commercially through immunoSEQ. The original pipeline was this. Unique productive TCRbeta sequences were defined by CDR3 nucleotide sequence when primers matched and otherwise by CDR3 amino acid sequence together with Vbeta and Jbeta genes. To correct for sorting error, sequences found in more than one sorted population at a frequency ratio of 2:1 or less were discarded, and the remaining shared sequences were assigned to the population with the higher frequency. Sequences were defined as donor-reactive when expanded at least 5-fold in CFSE-low cells versus unstimulated cells and present at a frequency of at least 0.01% in CFSE-low cells. Jensen-Shannon divergence calculated on the top 100 TCRbeta sequences ranked by frequency was used to measure repertoire divergence. For any sample with multiple sequencing runs, sorting error was corrected in each run separately before the runs were pooled. Drawn from immuneACCESS, this table holds only the in-frame rearrangements with V and J called that TCRdb kept. Clones are partly lost; checked studies trace under half to an unresolved V gene and leave the rest unexplained. V, J and clone size derive from that table, while D and trimming were established from the DNA sequence. In this sample the table shows around 77,000 clones, under 98% of which occur a single time. The biggest ten clones account for 0.56% of the sample.

For this clone: The antigen it recognizes is unknown. Base-call qualities are not available, and no considerably larger clone is one nucleotide away.

Sample time point, as interpreted from the label and publication: blood sample drawn before combined kidney and bone marrow transplant. Thawed PBMCs were FACS-sorted into unstimulated Tregs (CD4+CD25+CD127-), CD4+ non-Tregs (CD4+CD25-), CD4 cells and CD8 cells. Several combined kidney and bone marrow transplant recipients from the ITN036ST trial were included as patients, and samples were available only from these trial subjects. Healthy control blood was separated into PBMCs by Ficoll density gradient and cryopreserved, and patient PBMCs were collected both before and after transplant. The germline V end is reduced by 3 bases and the J end by 3 bases; junction bases left unmatched: 2. From cysteine to phenylalanine, the CDR3 is 15 amino acids long. Just the 45-base CDR3 DNA is kept, in frame starting at base 1. The germline V gene encodes CDR1 SGHTA and CDR2 FQGNSA.

This receptor was obtained from a human donor who received a combined kidney and bone marrow transplant. The receptor chain draws on TRBV7-2 and TRBJ2-7, and TRBD2 aligns with 13 junction nucleotides. The sequencing used CD4+ T cells from blood, collected before the transplant. The DNA sequence is TGTGCCAGCAGCTTGACTAGCGGGGGGAGCTACGAGCAGTACTTC. The resulting protein is CASSLTSGGSYEQYF.